The table lists the clone carrying this T cell receptor (beta chain) with many counts. The antigen remains unidentified. This CDR3 region has 13 residues. Germline CDR1 is DFQATT and CDR2 is SNEGSKA (reference sequence). V shed 3 bases and J shed 3 bases, with 11 bases lying between them. Time point indicated: persistent/refractory GD, antithyroid drugs over 5 years with positive TRAb. With RNA extracted from PBMCs as input, the TCR library was made. Peripheral blood, at 7.5 to 9 milliliters, went into EDTA tubes. These data come from a study of regulatory T cells in long-lasting Graves disease. Overall study results and limits: Favored gene segments in persistent disease were TRBV28, TRBJ1-2 and TRBJ2-5. Newly diagnosed Graves' patients exceeded persistent ones in TCR diversity.

Building the TCR beta libraries relied on iRepertoire HTBI primers, and CDR3 regions underwent Arm-PCR. Each CDR3 protein gets one entry after TCRdb re-called the multiplex PCR reads with MiXCR. This table holds 600,000 to 800,000 distinct CDR3 sequences, about 30% found once. The chain combines TRBV20-1 with TRBJ2-5; TRBD1 is a possible D gene (6 bases). The clonotype was recovered from a female donor with Graves disease. Sequencing used peripheral blood mononuclear cells (PBMCs), obtained when the disease was refractory, from a patient treated with antithyroid drugs. The CDR3 coding sequence is TGCAGTGCTAGCGACCGGACAGAAGAGACCCAGTACTTC. Translation: CSASDRTEETQYF.